This T cell receptor beta chain derives from a study of PD-1 blockade in mismatch repair-deficient tumors. This clone showed up just a few times. Here immunoSEQ multiplex PCR was the method, and the copy in TCRdb shows in-frame clones only, minus some. The sample shows about 110,000 clones, around 80% of them seen only once. The germline V and J ends were trimmed by 6 bases and 8 bases, with 12 bases remaining between them. The germline CDR1 and CDR2 sequences are SGHNT and YYREEE (reference sequence). The CDR3 is made up of 12 amino acids. The sequence derives from an adult with mismatch repair-deficient cancer. Material: peripheral blood, obtained 60 weeks after starting pembrolizumab. This chain links TRBV5-4 with TRBJ2-1; D is undetermined. The CDR3 DNA is TGTGCCAGCACTAACACCGCCCATGAGCAGTTCTTC. Amino acid sequence: CASTNTAHEQFF.